The rows below give T cell receptor beta chains drawn from one sample of a study of OX40 agonist ivuxolimab in advanced cancers. Profiled with immunoSEQ multiplex PCR; TCRdb holds only in-frame clones, not every one. The repertoire holds under 65,000 clones, with less than 90% as singletons. This material consisted of CD4+ or CD8+ T cells sorted from blood, taken in a trial of the OX40 agonist ivuxolimab. The source of these receptors is an adult with an advanced solid tumor such as melanoma, head and neck, liver or kidney cancer. Both conserved end residues are part of each CDR3. The D gene is left open where the match is weak. Clone sizes are given selectively: once, few, many, or a class where the clone is expanded.

NA TRBD1 TRBJ2-1 TRBV19 CASSARTGSYNEQFF TGTGCCAGTAGTGCTCGGACAGGCTCCTACAATGAGCAGTTCTTC
once TRBD1 TRBJ2-1 TRBV28 CASSSRTGGMFEQFF TGTGCCAGCAGTTCTCGGACAGGGGGCATGTTTGAGCAGTTCTTC
NA TRBD2 TRBJ2-1 TRBV19 CASSRRTSEYNEQFF TGTGCCAGTAGCCGTCGGACTAGCGAGTACAATGAGCAGTTCTTC
NA TRBD1 TRBJ1-1 TRBV7-3 CASSPTGGETEAFF TGTGCCAGCAGCCCGACAGGGGGCGAAACTGAAGCTTTCTTT
NA TRBD2 TRBJ2-1 TRBV29-1 CSAGTSGRNEQFF TGCAGCGCCGGGACTAGCGGGAGGAATGAGCAGTTCTTC
few NA TRBJ2-1 TRBV11-1 CASTKLRGSYNEQFF TGTGCCAGCACCAAACTTCGTGGCTCCTACAATGAGCAGTTCTTC
NA NA TRBJ1-4 TRBV18 CASSPRAGVEKLFF TGTGCCAGCTCACCACGGGCTGGGGTAGAAAAACTGTTTTTT
NA TRBD1 TRBJ2-5 TRBV10-3 CAIGDRLETQYF TGTGCCATCGGGGACAGGTTAGAGACCCAGTACTTC
NA TRBD2 TRBJ2-7 TRBV19 CASRRLAGGMYEQYF TGTGCCAGTAGGAGACTAGCGGGAGGGATGTACGAGCAGTACTTC
NA NA TRBJ1-1 TRBV7-3 CASSAFGAENTEAFF TGTGCCAGCAGCGCCTTCGGGGCAGAGAACACTGAAGCTTTCTTT
NA NA TRBJ2-6 TRBV7-3 CASSLTAGPLSGANVLTF TGTGCCAGCAGCTTAACGGCGGGACCTCTGTCCGGGGCCAACGTCCTGACTTTC
NA NA TRBJ2-3 TRBV4-3 CASSNKPSGTDTQYF TGCGCCAGCAGTAATAAGCCTAGCGGCACAGATACGCAGTATTTT
NA TRBD1 TRBJ1-4 TRBV6-4 CASSEQTGENEKLFF TGTGCCAGCAGTGAGCAGACAGGGGAGAATGAAAAACTGTTTTTT
NA TRBD2 TRBJ2-1 TRBV18 CASSPLTSGWSYNEQFF TGTGCCAGCTCACCATTGACTAGCGGTTGGTCCTACAATGAGCAGTTCTTC
NA TRBD2 TRBJ2-3 TRBV28 CASSLSSSGSATNTQYF TGTGCCAGCAGTCTATCGTCTAGCGGGAGTGCGACAAATACGCAGTATTTT
once NA TRBJ1-1 TRBV7-2 CASSLVVRGTEAFF TGTGCCAGCAGCTTAGTGGTCCGGGGGACTGAAGCTTTCTTT
NA NA TRBJ2-7 TRBV6-5 CASSYGRQREQYF TGTGCCAGCAGTTACGGGCGGCAGAGGGAGCAGTACTTC
NA TRBD2 TRBJ2-7 TRBV11-3 CASSFQAGDGYEQYF TGTGCCAGCAGCTTTCAAGCGGGAGATGGTTACGAGCAGTACTTC
NA TRBD2 TRBJ2-1 TRBV7-2 CASSHQREGYNEQFF TGTGCCAGCAGCCACCAGCGGGAAGGGTACAATGAGCAGTTCTTC
few TRBD1 TRBJ1-5 TRBV9 CASSGTGNQPQHF TGTGCCAGCAGCGGGACAGGGAATCAGCCCCAGCATTTT
NA NA TRBJ2-7 TRBV11-2 CASSGLTKRVNEQYF TGTGCCAGCAGCGGTCTAACAAAAAGGGTTAACGAGCAGTACTTC
NA NA TRBJ2-1 TRBV7-2 CASNGGVVAFF TGTGCCAGCAACGGAGGCGTTGTGGCGTTCTTC
NA NA TRBJ2-7 TRBV11-2 CASSAQERAGEQYF TGTGCCAGCAGCGCACAGGAGCGGGCTGGGGAGCAGTACTTC
NA NA TRBJ2-6 TRBV2 CASSAAPIQSRANVLTF TGTGCCAGCAGTGCAGCACCGATACAAAGTCGGGCCAACGTCCTGACTTTC
NA TRBD2 TRBJ2-1 TRBV19 CASSSGRALGYNEQFF TGTGCCAGTTCTAGCGGGAGGGCCCTCGGCTACAATGAGCAGTTCTTC
NA TRBD2 TRBJ2-3 TRBV6-6 CASSYDGGRAIDTQYF TGTGCCAGCAGTTACGATGGCGGGAGGGCAATAGATACGCAGTATTTT
NA TRBD2 TRBJ2-2 TRBV6-5 CASSTTSLGTGELFF TGTGCCAGCAGTACGACTAGCCTCGGGACCGGGGAGCTGTTTTTT
NA TRBD1 TRBJ1-4 TRBV4-1 CASSHGDREGEKLFF TGCGCCAGCAGCCACGGGGACAGGGAGGGTGAAAAACTGTTTTTT
NA NA TRBJ2-3 TRBV7-9 CASSAEGLGRDTQYF TGTGCCAGCAGCGCTGAGGGACTGGGCAGGGATACGCAGTATTTT
once NA TRBJ2-3 TRBV11-3 CASSLGRDVDTQYF TGTGCCAGCAGCTTAGGGCGGGATGTAGATACGCAGTATTTT
once TRBD2 TRBJ2-7 TRBV28 CASSIHGLAASYEQYF TGTGCCAGCAGTATCCACGGACTAGCGGCTTCCTACGAGCAGTACTTC
NA NA TRBJ1-2 TRBV29-1 CSVGGRGAYGYTF TGCAGCGTTGGGGGACGGGGGGCCTATGGCTACACCTTC